The clone carrying this T cell receptor beta chain showed up many times. One entry per CDR3 protein, called by TCRdb with MiXCR from the reads. The sample lists nearly 650,000 distinct CDR3 sequences; 24% were seen once. The data derive from a study of T cell repertoires in cytomegalovirus infection. Trimming took off 0 bases at V and 2 bases at J, with 11 bases between the two ends. Germline CDR1 reads SGHDN; CDR2 reads FVKESK. The length of the CDR3 is 15 residues. Sequencing used CD8+ T cells from PBMCs. V usage is TRBV14 and J usage is TRBJ2-7, with a weak D call TRBD2 (5 bases). The source of this sequence is a human donor in good health (CMV status not recorded). Some clones in this sample may be carry-over from other donors' samples. In DNA form, the CDR3 reads TGTGCCAGCAGCCAAGAGGAGGCGTTACCCTACGAGCAGTACTTC. Protein product: CASSQEEALPYEQYF.